The subject of this entry is one T cell receptor (beta chain). Its cognate antigen is unknown. TCRdb ran MiXCR on the RT-PCR reads and lists one entry per CDR3 protein. Of 500,000 to 550,000 distinct CDR3 sequences listed, roughly 7.6% are singletons. The CDR3 has 15 amino acids. V shed 0 bases and J 8 bases; nucleotides not matched to a gene: 5. In germline, CDR1 is MGHRA, CDR2 YSYEKL. The data derive from a study of response to subunit inactivated influenza vaccine. The study's findings and limits: The authors suggested that every seasonal influenza vaccination recruits few new T cells.

V usage is TRBV4-1 and J usage is TRBJ1-4, with TRBD1 identical over 8 bases. This clonotype originated in a man between 45 and 75 years old who received an inactivated influenza vaccine. The sample here was PBMCs from blood, taken about 24 months after vaccination. The CDR3 DNA sequence: TGCGCCAGCAGCCAAGAGGCTAGGACAGGGGAAAAACTGTTTTTT. Amino acid sequence: CASSQEARTGEKLFF.